Listed below are T cell receptor beta chains from one sample, sequenced in a study of shared clonotypes between healthy human individuals. The method was immunoSEQ multiplex PCR; TCRdb's version includes in-frame clones alone and lacks a portion of them. The sample carries 1.4 million or so clones, around 98.5% recorded once. The sample consisted of naive CD4+ T cells sorted from blood. Receptors were obtained from a man younger than 45 in good health. CDR3s include the opening cysteine and the closing phenylalanine or tryptophan.

j_call: TRBJ1-2
v_call: TRBV14
cdr3_aa: CASNRQGSEGYTF

j_call: TRBJ1-1
v_call: TRBV7-6
cdr3_aa: CASSLGTGQGSAEAFF

j_call: TRBJ1-5
v_call: TRBV18
cdr3_aa: CASSPDRNQPQHF

j_call: TRBJ2-5
v_call: TRBV5-1
cdr3_aa: CASSFLTGGEETQYF

j_call: TRBJ1-1
v_call: TRBV28
cdr3_aa: CASSLSGINEAFF

j_call: TRBJ1-5
v_call: TRBV18
cdr3_aa: CASSLGDRNQPQHF

j_call: TRBJ2-1
v_call: TRBV7-8
cdr3_aa: CASSLSGGAYNEQFF

j_call: TRBJ2-3
v_call: TRBV7-3
cdr3_aa: CASSLQGTDTQYF

j_call: TRBJ2-1
v_call: TRBV6-5
cdr3_aa: CASSYLGLAAYNEQFF

j_call: TRBJ2-5
v_call: TRBV5-5
cdr3_aa: CASSLGAAENEETQYF

j_call: TRBJ1-1
v_call: TRBV5-6
cdr3_aa: CASSLGGTGLNTEAFF

j_call: TRBJ2-7
v_call: TRBV28
cdr3_aa: CASSSQFPYEQYF

j_call: TRBJ2-5
v_call: TRBV4-3
cdr3_aa: CASSQDRQQETQYF

j_call: TRBJ2-3
v_call: TRBV25-1
cdr3_aa: CASSILAGVTDTQYF

j_call: TRBJ1-2
v_call: TRBV14
cdr3_aa: CASSPKANYGYTF

j_call: TRBJ2-3
v_call: TRBV28
cdr3_aa: CASADGQGPDTQYF

j_call: TRBJ2-7
v_call: TRBV9
cdr3_aa: CASSPGGQRPYEQYF

j_call: TRBJ1-4
v_call: TRBV5-6
cdr3_aa: CASSLDATNEKLFF

j_call: TRBJ2-2
v_call: TRBV27
cdr3_aa: CASTLTSGRFGNTGELFF

j_call: TRBJ2-7
v_call: TRBV11-3
cdr3_aa: CASSSTSDYEQYF

j_call: TRBJ2-2
v_call: TRBV19
cdr3_aa: CASSAQGNTGELFF

j_call: TRBJ2-3
v_call: TRBV7-3
cdr3_aa: CASGAGVGTDTQYF

j_call: TRBJ2-5
v_call: TRBV29-1
cdr3_aa: CSVRQGGETQYF

j_call: TRBJ1-1
v_call: TRBV15
cdr3_aa: CATSKTGRPKEAFF

j_call: TRBJ2-1
v_call: TRBV5-1
cdr3_aa: CASSYDSGYNEQFF

j_call: TRBJ2-1
v_call: TRBV2
cdr3_aa: CASSRRGGYNEQFF

j_call: TRBJ2-1
v_call: TRBV28
cdr3_aa: CASKVQGGNEQFF

j_call: TRBJ1-2
v_call: TRBV6-4
cdr3_aa: CASSDSGYGYTF

j_call: TRBJ2-7
v_call: TRBV7-9
cdr3_aa: CASSFPYEQYF

j_call: TRBJ2-1
v_call: TRBV5-1
cdr3_aa: CASSLEQGGNNEQFF

j_call: TRBJ2-3
v_call: TRBV6-6
cdr3_aa: CASSYGRTASTDTQYF

j_call: TRBJ2-1
v_call: TRBV18
cdr3_aa: CASSLGAYNEQFF

j_call: TRBJ2-2
v_call: TRBV6-6
cdr3_aa: CASSYGLAENTGELFF

j_call: TRBJ1-5
v_call: TRBV7-9
cdr3_aa: CASGISNQPQHF

j_call: TRBJ2-3
v_call: TRBV2
cdr3_aa: CASKEREGLGTDTQYF

j_call: TRBJ2-5
v_call: TRBV29-1
cdr3_aa: CSVEERMIETQYF

j_call: TRBJ2-7
v_call: TRBV28
cdr3_aa: CASSPPQQGVAYIPHEQYF

j_call: TRBJ2-7
v_call: TRBV18
cdr3_aa: CASSPRGPPLYEQYF

j_call: TRBJ1-1
v_call: TRBV9
cdr3_aa: CASSVADTYNTEAFF

j_call: TRBJ2-1
v_call: TRBV2
cdr3_aa: CASSDTSGLRNEQFF

j_call: TRBJ2-3
v_call: TRBV5-1
cdr3_aa: CASSSPRTSGSTDTQYF

j_call: TRBJ2-7
v_call: TRBV6-1
cdr3_aa: CASREGGPSYEQYF

j_call: TRBJ2-7
v_call: TRBV27
cdr3_aa: CASSSMYEQYF

j_call: TRBJ2-1
v_call: TRBV5-4
cdr3_aa: CASSGGQAYNEQFF

j_call: TRBJ2-5
v_call: TRBV27
cdr3_aa: CASSLSWQPQETQYF

j_call: TRBJ2-5
v_call: TRBV11-2
cdr3_aa: CASSLQRLEQETQYF

j_call: TRBJ2-3
v_call: TRBV28
cdr3_aa: CASSPPIAAYTDTQYF

j_call: TRBJ1-5
v_call: TRBV5-4
cdr3_aa: CASSLRTGGPQHF

j_call: TRBJ2-1
v_call: TRBV9
cdr3_aa: CASSPRNSGREDEQFF

j_call: TRBJ2-1
v_call: TRBV13
cdr3_aa: CASSPPGLRTAYNEQFF

j_call: TRBJ2-3
v_call: TRBV23-1
cdr3_aa: CASSQSWAASSTDTQYF

j_call: TRBJ2-5
v_call: TRBV5-1
cdr3_aa: CASSWDRGRFEETQYF